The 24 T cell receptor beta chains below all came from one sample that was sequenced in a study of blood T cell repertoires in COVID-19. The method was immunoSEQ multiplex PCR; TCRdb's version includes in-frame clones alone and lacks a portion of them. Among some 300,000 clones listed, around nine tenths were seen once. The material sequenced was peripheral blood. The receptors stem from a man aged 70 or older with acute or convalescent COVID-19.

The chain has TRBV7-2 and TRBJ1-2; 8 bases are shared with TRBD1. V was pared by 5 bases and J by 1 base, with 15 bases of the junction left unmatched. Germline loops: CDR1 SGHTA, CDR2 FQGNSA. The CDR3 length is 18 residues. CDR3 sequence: CASSARAGGRTFNYGYTF. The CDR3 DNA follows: TGTGCCAGCAGCGCCCGGGCAGGGGGCCGAACCTTTAACTATGGCTACACCTTC.

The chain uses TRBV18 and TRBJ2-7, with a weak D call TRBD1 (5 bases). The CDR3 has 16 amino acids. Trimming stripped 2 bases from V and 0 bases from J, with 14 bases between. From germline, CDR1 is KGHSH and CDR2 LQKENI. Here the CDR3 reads CASSPFSTQGSYEQYF. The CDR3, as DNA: TGTGCCAGCTCACCATTTAGTACCCAGGGCTCCTACGAGCAGTACTTC. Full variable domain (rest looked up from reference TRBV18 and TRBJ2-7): NAGVMQNPRHLVRRRGQEARLRCSPMKGHSHVYWYRQLPEEGLKFMVYLQKENIIDESGMPKERFSAEFPKEGPSILRIQQVVRGDSAAYFCASSPFSTQGSYEQYFGPGTRLTVT.

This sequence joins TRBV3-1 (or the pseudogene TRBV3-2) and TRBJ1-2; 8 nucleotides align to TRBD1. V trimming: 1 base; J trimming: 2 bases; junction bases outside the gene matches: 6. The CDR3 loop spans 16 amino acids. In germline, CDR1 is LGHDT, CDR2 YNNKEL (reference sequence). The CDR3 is CASSQGLRTGNYGYTF. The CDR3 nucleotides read TGTGCCAGCAGCCAAGGTCTACGGACAGGGAACTATGGCTACACCTTC.

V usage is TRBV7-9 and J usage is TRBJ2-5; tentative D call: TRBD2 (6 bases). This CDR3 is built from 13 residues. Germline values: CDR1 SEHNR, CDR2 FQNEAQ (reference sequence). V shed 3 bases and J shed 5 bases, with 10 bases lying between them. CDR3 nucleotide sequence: TGTGCCAGCAGCTTGCGGGGCAGTGAGACCCAGTACTTC. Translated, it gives CASSLRGSETQYF.

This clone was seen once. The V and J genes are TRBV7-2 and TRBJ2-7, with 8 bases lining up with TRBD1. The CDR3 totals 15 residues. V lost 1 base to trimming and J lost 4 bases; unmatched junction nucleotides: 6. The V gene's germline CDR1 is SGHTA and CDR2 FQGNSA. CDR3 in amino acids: CASSLDGTGPYEQYF. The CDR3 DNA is TGTGCCAGCAGCTTAGATGGGACAGGCCCATACGAGCAGTACTTC.

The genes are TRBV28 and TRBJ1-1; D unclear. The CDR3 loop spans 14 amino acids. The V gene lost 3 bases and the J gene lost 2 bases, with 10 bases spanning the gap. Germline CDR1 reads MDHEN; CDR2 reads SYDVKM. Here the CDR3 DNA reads TGTGCCAGCAGTTTTAGTGGGCCTAACACTGAAGCTTTCTTT. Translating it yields CASSFSGPNTEAFF.

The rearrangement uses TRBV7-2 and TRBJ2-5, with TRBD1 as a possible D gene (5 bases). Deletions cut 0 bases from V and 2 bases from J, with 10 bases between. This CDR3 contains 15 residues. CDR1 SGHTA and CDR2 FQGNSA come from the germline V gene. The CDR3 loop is CASSLARESQETQYF. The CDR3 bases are TGTGCCAGCAGCTTAGCCAGGGAATCGCAAGAGACCCAGTACTTC.

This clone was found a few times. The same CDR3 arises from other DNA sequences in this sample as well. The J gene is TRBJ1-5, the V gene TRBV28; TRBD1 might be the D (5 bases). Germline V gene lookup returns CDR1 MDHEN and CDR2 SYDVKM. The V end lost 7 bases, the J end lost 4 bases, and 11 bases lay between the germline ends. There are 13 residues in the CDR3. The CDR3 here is CASKLAGNQPQHF. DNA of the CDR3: TGTGCCAGCAAACTCGCAGGGAATCAGCCCCAGCATTTT.

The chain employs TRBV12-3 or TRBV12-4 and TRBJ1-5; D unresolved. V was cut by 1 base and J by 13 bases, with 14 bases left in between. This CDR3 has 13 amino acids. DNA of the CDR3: TGTGCCAGCAGTTTAGAGAGACGGGGTGGGCAGCATTTT. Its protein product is CASSLERRGGQHF.

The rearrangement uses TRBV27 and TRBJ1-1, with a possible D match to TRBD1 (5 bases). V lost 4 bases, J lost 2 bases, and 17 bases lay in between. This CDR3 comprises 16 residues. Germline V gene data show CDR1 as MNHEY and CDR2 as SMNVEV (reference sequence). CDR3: CASSSLDGGRNTEAFF. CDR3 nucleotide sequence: TGTGCCAGCAGTTCTTTAGACGGGGGTCGTAACACTGAAGCTTTCTTT.

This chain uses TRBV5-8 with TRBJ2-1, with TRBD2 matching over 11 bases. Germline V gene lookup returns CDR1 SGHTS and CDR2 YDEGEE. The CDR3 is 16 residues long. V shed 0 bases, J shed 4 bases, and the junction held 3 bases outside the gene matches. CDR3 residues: CASSLGTSGYYNEQFF. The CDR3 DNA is TGTGCCAGCAGCTTGGGGACTAGCGGGTATTACAATGAGCAGTTCTTC.

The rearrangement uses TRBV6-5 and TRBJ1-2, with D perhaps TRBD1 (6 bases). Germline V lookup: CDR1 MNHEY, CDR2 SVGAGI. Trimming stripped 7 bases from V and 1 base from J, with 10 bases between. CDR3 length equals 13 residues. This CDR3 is CASTDRNNYGYTF. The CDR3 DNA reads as TGTGCCAGCACGGACAGAAATAACTATGGCTACACCTTC.

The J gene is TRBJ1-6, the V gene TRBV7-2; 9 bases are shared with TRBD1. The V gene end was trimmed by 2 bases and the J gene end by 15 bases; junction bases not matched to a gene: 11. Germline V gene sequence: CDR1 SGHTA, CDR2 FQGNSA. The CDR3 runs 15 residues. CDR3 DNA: TGTGCCAGCAGCTTAAGGGTCTCGGGACAGGGTCTCCTCCACTTT. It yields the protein CASSLRVSGQGLLHF.

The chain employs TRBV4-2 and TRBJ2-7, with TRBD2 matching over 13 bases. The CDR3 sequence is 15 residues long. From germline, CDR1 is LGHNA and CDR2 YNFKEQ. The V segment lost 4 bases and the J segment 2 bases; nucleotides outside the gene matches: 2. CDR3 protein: CASSPTSGRAYEQYF. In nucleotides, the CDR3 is TGTGCCAGCAGCCCCACTAGCGGGAGGGCCTACGAGCAGTACTTC.

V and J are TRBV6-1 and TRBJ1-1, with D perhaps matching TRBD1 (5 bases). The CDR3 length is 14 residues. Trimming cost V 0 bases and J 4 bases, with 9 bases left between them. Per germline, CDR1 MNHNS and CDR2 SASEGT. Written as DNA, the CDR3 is TGTGCCAGCAGTGAAGCGCTTAGGGGCACTGAAGCTTTCTTT. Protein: CASSEALRGTEAFF.

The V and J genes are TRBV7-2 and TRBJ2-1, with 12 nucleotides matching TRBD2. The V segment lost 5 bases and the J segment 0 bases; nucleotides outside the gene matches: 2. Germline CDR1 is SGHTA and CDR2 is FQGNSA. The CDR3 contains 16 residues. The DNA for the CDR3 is TGTGCCAGCAGCCCGACTAGCGGGAGCTCCTACAATGAGCAGTTCTTC. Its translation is CASSPTSGSSYNEQFF.

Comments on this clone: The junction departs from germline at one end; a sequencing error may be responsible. The CDR3 DNA reads as TGTGCCGGCAGCTCCTCCGGACTAGCGGGGCGGCGGGGGACCCAGTACTTC. It encodes CAGSSSGLAGRRGTQYF. The chain recombines TRBV7-2 with TRBJ2-5; TRBD2 agrees at 12 bases. CDR3 length: 17 residues. Germline CDR1 is SGHTA and CDR2 is FQGNSA.

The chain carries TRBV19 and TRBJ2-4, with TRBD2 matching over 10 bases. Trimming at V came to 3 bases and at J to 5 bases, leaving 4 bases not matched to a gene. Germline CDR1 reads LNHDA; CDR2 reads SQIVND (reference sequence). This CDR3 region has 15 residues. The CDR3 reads CASSIGAGGENIQYF. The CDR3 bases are TGTGCCAGTAGTATCGGAGCGGGAGGGGAAAACATTCAGTACTTC.

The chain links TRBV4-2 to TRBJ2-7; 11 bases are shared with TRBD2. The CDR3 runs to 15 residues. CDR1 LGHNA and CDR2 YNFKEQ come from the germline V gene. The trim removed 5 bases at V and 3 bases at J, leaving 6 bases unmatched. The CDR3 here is CASSYTSGRNYEQYF. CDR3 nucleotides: TGTGCCAGCAGCTACACTAGCGGGAGAAACTACGAGCAGTACTTC.

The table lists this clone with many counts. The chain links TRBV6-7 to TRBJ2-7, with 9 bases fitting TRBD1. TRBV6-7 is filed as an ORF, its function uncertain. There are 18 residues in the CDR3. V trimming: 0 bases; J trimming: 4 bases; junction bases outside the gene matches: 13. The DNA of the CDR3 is TGTGCCAGCAGTTACTCGACCTGGACAGGGGAGGGGCTTTACGAGCAGTACTTC. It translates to CASSYSTWTGEGLYEQYF.

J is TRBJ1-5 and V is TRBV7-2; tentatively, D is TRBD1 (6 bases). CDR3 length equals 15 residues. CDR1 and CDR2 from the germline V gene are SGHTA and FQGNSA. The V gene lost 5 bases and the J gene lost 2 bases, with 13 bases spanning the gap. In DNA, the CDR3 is TGTGCCAGCAGCCCTCTGGCAGGGGGCAATCAGCCCCAGCATTTT. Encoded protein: CASSPLAGGNQPQHF.

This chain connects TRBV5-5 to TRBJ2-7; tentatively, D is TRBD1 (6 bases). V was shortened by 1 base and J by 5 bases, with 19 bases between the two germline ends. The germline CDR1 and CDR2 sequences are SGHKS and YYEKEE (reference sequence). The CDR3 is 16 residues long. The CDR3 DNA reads TGTGCCAGCAGCTTGCTAGGGACATTGGATTCCCACGAGCAGTACTTC. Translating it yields CASSLLGTLDSHEQYF.

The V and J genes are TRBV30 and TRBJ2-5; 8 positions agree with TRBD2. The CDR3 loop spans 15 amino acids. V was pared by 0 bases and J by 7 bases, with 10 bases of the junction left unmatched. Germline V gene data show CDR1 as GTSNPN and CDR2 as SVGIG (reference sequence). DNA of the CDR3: TGTGCCTGGAGTGTATTAGGCAGCGGGAGATTGACCCAGTACTTC. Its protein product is CAWSVLGSGRLTQYF.

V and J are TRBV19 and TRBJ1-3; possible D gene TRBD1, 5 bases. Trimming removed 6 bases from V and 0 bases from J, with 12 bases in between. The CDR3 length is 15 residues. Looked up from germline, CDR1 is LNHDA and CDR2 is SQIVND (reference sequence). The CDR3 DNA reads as TGTGCCAGTAGCGACAGATCTAACTCTGGAAACACCATATATTTT. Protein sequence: CASSDRSNSGNTIYF.